Listed below are T cell receptor beta chains from one sample, sequenced in a study of metastatic and nonmetastatic thyroid tumors. TCRdb redid the clone calls on the PCR reads using MiXCR. The sample has over 6,500 clones; approximately 31% are singletons. The sample comprised adjacent normal tissue. These receptors originate from a female donor with papillary thyroid cancer or a benign thyroid nodule (not recorded which). Some clones in this sample may be carry-over from other donors' samples. Both conserved end residues are part of each CDR3. A D gene is named only where the DNA matches it firmly. Where a row states a size, it is once, few, many or the class of an expanded clone; other rows omit it.

d_gene	v_gene	j_gene	abundance	CDR3aa	CDR3nt
TRBD2	TRBV6-7	TRBJ2-5	many	CASTGRWREGQETQYF	TGTGCCAGCACCGGACGGTGGAGGGAGGGTCAAGAGACCCAGTACTTC
TRBD2	TRBV27	TRBJ2-1	NA	CASSFSPMSGGGGRYNEQFF	TGTGCCAGCAGTTTTTCCCCCATGAGCGGGGGGGGAGGGAGGTACAATGAGCAGTTCTTC
TRBD2	TRBV5-1	TRBJ2-3	NA	CASTFRTSGGTDTQYF	TGCGCCAGCACCTTTCGGACTAGCGGGGGTACAGATACGCAGTATTTT
TRBD2	TRBV20-1	TRBJ2-1	NA	CSAVLAGEINEQFF	TGCAGTGCTGTACTAGCGGGAGAGATCAATGAGCAGTTCTTC
TRBD2	TRBV11-2	TRBJ2-7	NA	CASSLLAGGTYEQYF	TGTGCCAGCAGCTTATTAGCGGGGGGGACCTACGAGCAGTACTTC
NA	TRBV6-9	TRBJ1-1	few	CASRYTEAFF	TGTGCCAGCAGATACACTGAAGCTTTCTTT
NA	TRBV28	TRBJ1-2	NA	CASTLGGADYGYTF	TGTGCCAGCACCTTAGGCGGGGCTGACTATGGCTACACCTTC
NA	TRBV20-1	TRBJ1-1	NA	CSATPLQGAFF	TGCAGTGCTACACCGCTGCAGGGTGCTTTCTTT
NA	TRBV20-1	TRBJ2-3	medium-sized	CSAPDSSSTDTQYF	TGCAGTGCCCCGGACAGTTCTAGCACAGATACGCAGTATTTT
TRBD2	TRBV28	TRBJ2-3	few	CASRTSGRASTDTQYF	TGTGCCAGCAGAACTAGCGGGAGGGCCAGCACAGATACGCAGTATTTT
TRBD2	TRBV28	TRBJ2-1	NA	CASRGTNFLKFF	TGTGCCAGCAGGGGGACTAACTTTCTGAAGTTCTTC
TRBD2	TRBV7-2	TRBJ2-1	NA	CASRVGGVFYNEQFF	TGTGCCAGCAGGGTCGGGGGGGTCTTTTACAATGAGCAGTTCTTC
NA	TRBV5-5	TRBJ1-3	medium-sized	CASSLWDYSGNTIYF	TGTGCCAGCAGCTTGTGGGATTACTCTGGAAACACCATATATTTT
NA	TRBV5-1	TRBJ1-5	NA	CASSEQGNSNQPQHF	TGCGCCAGCAGCGAACAGGGTAATAGCAATCAGCCCCAGCATTTT
TRBD1	TRBV2	TRBJ1-5	NA	CASSDTRGGQPQHF	TGTGCCAGCAGTGATACCAGGGGGGGTCAGCCCCAGCATTTT
NA	TRBV28	TRBJ2-3	few	CASRQDRGGADTQYF	TGTGCCAGCAGACAAGATCGTGGAGGGGCAGATACGCAGTATTTT
NA	TRBV15	TRBJ1-2	few	CATIRYKGVYGYTF	TGTGCCACCATCAGATATAAGGGCGTCTATGGCTACACCTTC
TRBD2	TRBV6-1	TRBJ2-5	few	CASRQSGTETQYF	TGTGCCAGCAGACAGAGCGGGACGGAGACCCAGTACTTC
NA	TRBV11-2	TRBJ2-7	few	CASSLPGRSSYEQYF	TGTGCCAGCAGCTTACCGGGCAGGAGCTCCTACGAGCAGTACTTC
NA	TRBV6-2/TRBV6-3	TRBJ2-3	NA	CASSFSPMSGWAGYTQYF	TGTGCCAGCAGTTTTTCCCCCATGAGCGGTTGGGCAGGATATACGCAGTATTTT
TRBD1	TRBV18	TRBJ1-6	NA	CASSSVTGGPDSPLHF	TGTGCCAGCTCATCCGTGACAGGGGGTCCAGATTCACCCCTCCACTTT
TRBD1	TRBV11-2	TRBJ1-1	NA	CASSLGPGQGANTEAFF	TGTGCCAGCAGCCTCGGACCTGGACAGGGGGCGAACACTGAAGCTTTCTTT
TRBD1	TRBV5-1	TRBJ1-2	NA	CASSLLGQGSYGYTF	TGCGCCAGCAGCTTGCTCGGACAGGGTAGCTATGGCTACACCTTC
NA	TRBV6-9	TRBJ2-1	few	CASSYGGTYNEQFF	TGTGCCAGCAGTTATGGTGGGACCTACAATGAGCAGTTCTTC